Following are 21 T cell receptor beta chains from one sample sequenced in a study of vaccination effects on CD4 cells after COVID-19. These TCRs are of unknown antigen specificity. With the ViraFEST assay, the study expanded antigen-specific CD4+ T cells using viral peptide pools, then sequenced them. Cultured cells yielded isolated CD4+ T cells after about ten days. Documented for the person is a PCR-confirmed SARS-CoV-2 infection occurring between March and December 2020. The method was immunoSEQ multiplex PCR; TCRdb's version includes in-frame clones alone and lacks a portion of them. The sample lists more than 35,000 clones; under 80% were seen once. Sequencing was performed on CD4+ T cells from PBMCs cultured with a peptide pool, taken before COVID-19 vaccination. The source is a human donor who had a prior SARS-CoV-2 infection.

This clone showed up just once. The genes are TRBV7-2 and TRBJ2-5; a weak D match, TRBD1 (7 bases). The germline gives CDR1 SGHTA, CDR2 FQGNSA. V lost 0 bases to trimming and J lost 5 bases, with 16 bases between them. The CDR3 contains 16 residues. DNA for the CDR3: TGTGCCAGCAGCTTAGCTATAGTCAGGGGGGAGGAGACCCAGTACTTC. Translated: CASSLAIVRGEETQYF.

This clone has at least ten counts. DNA for the CDR3: TGTGCCAGTAGCGTACAGAGGAACACTGAAGCTTTCTTT. Translated, it gives CASSVQRNTEAFF. The gene calls are TRBV19 and TRBJ1-1; D is unclear. The germline V gene encodes CDR1 LNHDA and CDR2 SQIVND (reference sequence). The CDR3 runs 13 residues. Trimming stripped 6 bases from V and 1 base from J, with 9 bases between.

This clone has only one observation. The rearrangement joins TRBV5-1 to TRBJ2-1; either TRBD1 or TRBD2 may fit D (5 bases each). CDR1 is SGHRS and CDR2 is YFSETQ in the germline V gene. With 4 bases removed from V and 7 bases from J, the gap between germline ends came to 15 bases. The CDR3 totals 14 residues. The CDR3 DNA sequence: TGCGCCAGCAGCCCGCAGTTTGGGGGTAATGAGCAGTTCTTC. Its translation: CASSPQFGGNEQFF.

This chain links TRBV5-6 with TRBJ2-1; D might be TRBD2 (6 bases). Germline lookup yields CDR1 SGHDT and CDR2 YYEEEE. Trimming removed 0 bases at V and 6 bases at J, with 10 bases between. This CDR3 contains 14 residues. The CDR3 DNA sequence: TGTGCCAGCAGCTTGGGACTAGGCGCCAATGAGCAGTTCTTC. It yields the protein CASSLGLGANEQFF.

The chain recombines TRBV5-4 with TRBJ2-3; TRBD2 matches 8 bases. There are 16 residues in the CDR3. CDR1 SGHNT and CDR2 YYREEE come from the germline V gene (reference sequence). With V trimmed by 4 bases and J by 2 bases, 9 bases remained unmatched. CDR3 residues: CASSQQATSVTDTQYF. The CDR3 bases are TGTGCCAGCAGCCAGCAGGCGACTAGCGTCACAGATACGCAGTATTTT.

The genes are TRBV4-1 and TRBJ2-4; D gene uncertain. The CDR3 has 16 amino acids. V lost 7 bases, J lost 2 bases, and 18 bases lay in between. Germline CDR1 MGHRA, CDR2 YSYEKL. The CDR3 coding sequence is TGCGCCAGCACCCTCGACCCTCTTGGATCCAAAAACATTCAGTACTTC. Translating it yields CASTLDPLGSKNIQYF.

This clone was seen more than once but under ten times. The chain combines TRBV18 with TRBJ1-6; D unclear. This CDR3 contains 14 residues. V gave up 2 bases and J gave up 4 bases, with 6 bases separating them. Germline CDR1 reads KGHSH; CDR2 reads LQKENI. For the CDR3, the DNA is TGTGCCAGCTCACCATACGGTTATAATTCACCCCTCCACTTT. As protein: CASSPYGYNSPLHF.

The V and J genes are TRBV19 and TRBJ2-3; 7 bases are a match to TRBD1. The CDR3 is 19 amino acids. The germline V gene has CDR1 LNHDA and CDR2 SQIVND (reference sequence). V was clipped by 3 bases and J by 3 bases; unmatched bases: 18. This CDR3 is CASSIEGTAYDSPTDTQYF. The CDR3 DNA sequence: TGTGCCAGTAGTATCGAGGGGACAGCATACGACTCGCCAACAGATACGCAGTATTTT.

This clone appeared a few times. CDR3 protein: CASRETGLGSPLHF. The CDR3, as DNA: TGTGCCAGCAGGGAAACAGGGTTAGGTTCACCCCTCCACTTT. The rearrangement joins TRBV2 to TRBJ1-6; possible D gene TRBD1, 6 bases. Trimming took off 6 bases at V and 9 bases at J, with 15 bases between the two ends. Germline loops: CDR1 SNHLY, CDR2 FYNNEI. The CDR3 runs to 14 residues.

The CDR3 DNA sequence: TGTGCCAGCAGTCGACAGCGACCCCCGAGGCCCGGGGAGCTGTTTTTT. It codes for CASSRQRPPRPGELFF. V gene TRBV7-6 combines with J gene TRBJ2-2; D is possibly TRBD1 (5 bases). Germline V gene data show CDR1 as SGHVS and CDR2 as FNYEAQ. Trimming cost V 6 bases and J 6 bases, with 20 bases left between them. CDR3 length: 16 residues. Based on the CDR3 plus reference TRBV7-6 and TRBJ2-2, the full variable domain is GAGVSQSPRYKVTKRGQDVALRCDPISGHVSLYWYRQALGQGPEFLTYFNYEAQQDKSGLPNDRFSAERPEGSISTLTIQRTEQRDSAMYRCASSRQRPPRPGELFFGEGSRLTVL.

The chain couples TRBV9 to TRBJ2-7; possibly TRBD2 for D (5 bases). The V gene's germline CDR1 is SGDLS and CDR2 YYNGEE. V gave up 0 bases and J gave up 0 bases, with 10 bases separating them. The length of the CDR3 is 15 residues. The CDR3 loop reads CASSVDLGSSYEQYF. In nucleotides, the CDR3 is TGTGCCAGCAGCGTAGATCTAGGGAGCTCCTACGAGCAGTACTTC. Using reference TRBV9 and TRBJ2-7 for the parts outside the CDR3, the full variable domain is DSGVTQTPKHLITATGQRVTLRCSPRSGDLSVYWYQQSLDQGLQFLIQYYNGEERAKGNILERFSAQQFPDLHSELNLSSLELGDSALYFCASSVDLGSSYEQYFGPGTRLTVT.

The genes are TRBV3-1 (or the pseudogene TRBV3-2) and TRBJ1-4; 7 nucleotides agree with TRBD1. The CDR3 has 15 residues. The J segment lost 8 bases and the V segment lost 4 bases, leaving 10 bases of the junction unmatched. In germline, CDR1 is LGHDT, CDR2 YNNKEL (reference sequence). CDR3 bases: TGTGCCAGCAGCCTCGTGACAGGGCTTGGGGAAAAACTGTTTTTT. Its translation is CASSLVTGLGEKLFF.

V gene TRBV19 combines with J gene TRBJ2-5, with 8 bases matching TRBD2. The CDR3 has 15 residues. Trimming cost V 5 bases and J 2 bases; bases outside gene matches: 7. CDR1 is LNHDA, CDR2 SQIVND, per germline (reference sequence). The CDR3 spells CASSSWVAGQETQYF. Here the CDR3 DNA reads TGTGCCAGTAGTTCTTGGGTAGCGGGGCAAGAGACCCAGTACTTC.

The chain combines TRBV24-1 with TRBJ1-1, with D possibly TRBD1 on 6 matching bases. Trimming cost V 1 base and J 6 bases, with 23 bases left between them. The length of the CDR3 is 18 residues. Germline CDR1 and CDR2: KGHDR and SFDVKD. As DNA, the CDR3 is TGTGCCACCAGTGATTTAGGGGGGGTTCGGCTTGGAACGCCTGAAGCTTTCTTT. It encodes CATSDLGGVRLGTPEAFF.

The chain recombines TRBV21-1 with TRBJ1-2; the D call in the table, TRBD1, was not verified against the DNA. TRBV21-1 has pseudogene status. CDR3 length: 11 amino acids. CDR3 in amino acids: CASSGTGGYTF. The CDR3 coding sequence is TGTGCCAGCAGCGGGACAGGGGGCTACACCTTC.

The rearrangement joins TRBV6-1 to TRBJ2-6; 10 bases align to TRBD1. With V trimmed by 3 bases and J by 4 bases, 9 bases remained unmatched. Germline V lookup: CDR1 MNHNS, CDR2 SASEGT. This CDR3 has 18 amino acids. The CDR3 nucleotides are TGTGCCAGCAGTGAGATGACAGGGGGCGTTGCGGGGGCCAACGTCCTGACTTTC. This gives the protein CASSEMTGGVAGANVLTF.

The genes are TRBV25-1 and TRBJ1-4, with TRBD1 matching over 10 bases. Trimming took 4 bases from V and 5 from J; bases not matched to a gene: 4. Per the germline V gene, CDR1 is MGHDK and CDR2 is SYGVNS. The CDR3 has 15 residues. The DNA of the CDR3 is TGTGCCAGCAGTGCACCGGGACAGGGGAATGAAAAACTGTTTTTT. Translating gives CASSAPGQGNEKLFF.

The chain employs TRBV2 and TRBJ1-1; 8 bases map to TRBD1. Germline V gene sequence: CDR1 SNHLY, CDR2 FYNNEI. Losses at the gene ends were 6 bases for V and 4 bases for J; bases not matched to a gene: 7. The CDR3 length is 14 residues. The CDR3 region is CASRLRGLGTEAFF. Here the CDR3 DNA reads TGTGCCAGCAGGCTCAGGGGGCTGGGCACTGAAGCTTTCTTT. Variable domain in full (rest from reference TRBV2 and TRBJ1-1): EPEVTQTPSHQVTQMGQEVILRCVPISNHLYFYWYRQILGQKVEFLVSFYNNEISEKSEIFDDQFSVERPDGSNFTLKIRSTKLEDSAMYFCASRLRGLGTEAFFGQGTRLTVV.

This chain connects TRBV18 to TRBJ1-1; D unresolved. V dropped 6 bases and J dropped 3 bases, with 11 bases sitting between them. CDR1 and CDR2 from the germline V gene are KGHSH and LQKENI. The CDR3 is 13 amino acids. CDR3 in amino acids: CASSYQAYTEAFF. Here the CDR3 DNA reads TGTGCCAGCTCTTATCAAGCGTACACTGAAGCTTTCTTT.

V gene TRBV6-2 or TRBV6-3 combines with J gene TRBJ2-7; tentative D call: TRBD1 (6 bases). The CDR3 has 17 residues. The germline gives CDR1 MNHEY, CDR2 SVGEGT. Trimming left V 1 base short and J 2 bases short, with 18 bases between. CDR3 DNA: TGTGCCAGCAGTTACTTCGTCGCAGGGGATTCGGCCTACGAGCAGTACTTC. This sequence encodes CASSYFVAGDSAYEQYF.

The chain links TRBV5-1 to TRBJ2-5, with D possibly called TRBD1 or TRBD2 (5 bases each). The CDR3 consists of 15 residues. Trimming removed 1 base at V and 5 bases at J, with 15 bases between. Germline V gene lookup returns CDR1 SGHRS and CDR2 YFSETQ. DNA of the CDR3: TGCGCCAGCAGCTTGTCTCTAGGGGAGCGGGAGACCCAGTACTTC. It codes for CASSLSLGERETQYF.